The 3 T cell receptor beta chains below were found in one sample sequenced in a study of Graves' ophthalmopathy and Graves' hyperthyroidism (dated by TCRdb to 2017 to 2018). Sequencing used an Illumina HiSeq 2000. For repertoire sequencing, TCR beta CDR3 regions were amplified from RNA transcripts. The first round was an RT-PCR using HTBI primers with the Qiagen OneStep RT-PCR kit, and this first round was followed by a second-round multiplex PCR, then size selection and purification. In-frame beta chains were kept once TCRdb had trimmed the public reads at Q25 with fastp and called clones with MiXCR. Rows with a matching CDR3 protein are joined into one entry that keeps the most common DNA and genes. The sample table shows hundreds of thousands of distinct CDR3 sequences, and roughly 39% are seen once. More than 2.5% of the sample belongs to the ten largest clones. Material: peripheral blood. These receptors were taken from an adult man with Graves' ophthalmopathy.

Points on this clonotype: This may come from a read error, since a much larger clone is one base off. The chain couples TRBV9 to TRBJ1-1; TRBD1 matches at 11 bases. The germline V gene encodes CDR1 SGDLS and CDR2 YYNGEE. The CDR3 sequence is 14 residues long. The CDR3 here is CASSRDRGITEALF. The CDR3 region has the DNA TGTGCCAGCAGCCGGGACAGGGGGATCACTGAAGCTCTCTTT.

This clonotype was observed at least ten times. This chain uses TRBV29-1 with TRBJ1-2; D is unresolved. CDR3 length equals 12 residues. Looked up from germline, CDR1 is SQVTM and CDR2 is ANQGSEA. V lost 4 bases, J lost 5 bases, and 11 bases lay in between. In DNA, the CDR3 is TGCAGCGTTGCCGAGCACATATATGGCTACACCTTC. Its protein is CSVAEHIYGYTF.

As for this clonotype: An end of the junction differs from the germline gene, which may be a read error. The V gene is TRBV12-5, the J gene TRBJ1-1; D is uncertain. Germline values: CDR1 LGHNT, CDR2 FRNRAP. The length of the CDR3 is 13 residues. CDR3 DNA sequence: TGTGCTAGTGATTTGGGCTGGGGCACTGAAGCTTTCTTT. Translation gives CASDLGWGTEAFF.